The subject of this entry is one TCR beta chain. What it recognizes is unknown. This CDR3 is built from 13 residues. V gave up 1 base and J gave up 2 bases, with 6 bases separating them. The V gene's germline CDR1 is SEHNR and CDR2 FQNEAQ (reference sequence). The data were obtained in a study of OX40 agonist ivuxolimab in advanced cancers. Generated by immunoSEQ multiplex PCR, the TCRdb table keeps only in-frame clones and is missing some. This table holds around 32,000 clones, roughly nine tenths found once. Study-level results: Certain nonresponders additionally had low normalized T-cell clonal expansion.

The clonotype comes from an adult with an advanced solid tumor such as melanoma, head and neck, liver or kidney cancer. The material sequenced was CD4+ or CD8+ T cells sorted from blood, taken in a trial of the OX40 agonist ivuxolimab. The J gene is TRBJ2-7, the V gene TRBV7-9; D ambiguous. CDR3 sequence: CASSLVGTYEQYF. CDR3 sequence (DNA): TGTGCCAGCAGCTTAGTAGGGACCTACGAGCAGTACTTC.